Detailed here is one T cell receptor (beta chain). The sample originates from a study of blood T cell repertoires in COVID-19. Enrollees, roughly 18 to 95 years old, lived in 24 US areas. Clinical history as reported by participants underpinned cohort assignment. The CDR3 extends over 19 amino acids. V trimming: 2 bases; J trimming: 1 base; junction bases outside the gene matches: 7. Germline lookup yields CDR1 MGHRA and CDR2 YSYEKL. TCRdb keeps only in-frame clones here, not all; method: immunoSEQ multiplex PCR. The profile covers 300,000 to 350,000 clones, with 65% to 90% appearing a single time and about 4.2% taken by the ten largest.

This chain connects TRBV4-1 to TRBJ2-3; 15 bases map to TRBD2. The sequence came from a middle-aged woman with acute COVID-19. Specimen: PBMCs or T cells enriched from blood (not recorded which). CDR3 nucleotide sequence: TGCGCCAGCAGCCAATGGCCGGGACTAGCGGGGGGCGGCACAGATACGCAGTATTTT. This translates into CASSQWPGLAGGGTDTQYF.